Below are 23 T cell receptor beta chains sequenced from a single sample in a study of molecular identifiers for immune sequencing clone quantification. TCRdb re-called the PCR reads with MiXCR, one entry per CDR3 protein. The sample carries roughly 320,000 distinct CDR3 sequences, about a fifth recorded once. Material for sequencing was naive CD8+ T cells from blood, with Jurkat cell RNA spiked in. Indicated subset: FACS-sorted CD8+CD4-CCR7+CD45RA+ naive T cells. The receptors stem from a human donor in good health. Some libraries in this study had Jurkat cell RNA spiked in.

Concerning this clonotype: A single base separates this from a much larger clone, so it may be a read error. Because it lacks the conserved phenylalanine or tryptophan at the end, this CDR3 is likely a read error. For the CDR3, the DNA is TGTGCCAGCAGCTGGACTAGCGGGAGCACAGATACGCAGTATTAT. Encoded protein: CASSWTSGSTDTQYY. V gene TRBV5-6 combines with J gene TRBJ2-3, with 11 bases that match TRBD2. CDR3 size: 15 residues. V gave up 3 bases and J gave up 0 bases; unmatched junction bases: 0. Germline assignment: CDR1 SGHDT and CDR2 YYEEEE.

The chain employs TRBV19 and TRBJ2-2; D is perhaps TRBD1 or TRBD2 (5 bases each). Trimming removed 6 bases from V and 4 bases from J, with 15 bases in between. CDR3 size: 15 residues. Per the germline V gene, CDR1 is LNHDA and CDR2 is SQIVND (reference sequence). The CDR3 is CASRTGTRATGELFF. The CDR3 nucleotides read TGTGCCAGTAGAACGGGAACCAGGGCCACCGGGGAGCTGTTTTTT.

Of note for this clonotype: A read error may explain this, as a much larger clone is one base away. The J gene is TRBJ2-5, the V gene TRBV29-1; a weak D match, TRBD2 (7 bases). The germline CDR1 and CDR2 sequences are SQVTM and ANQGSEA. V lost 0 bases and J lost 4, with 12 bases in between. The CDR3 sequence is 14 residues long. The CDR3 coding sequence is TGCAGCGTTGAAGAGGGGGCTAGCGGAGAGACCCAGTACTTC. Translation gives CSVEEGASGETQYF.

This clonotype came up many times. This chain connects TRBV28 to TRBJ2-5, with 9 nucleotides matching TRBD2. The CDR3 runs 14 residues. The junction had 5 bases not matched to a gene; V was cut back by 7 bases and J by 2 bases. In germline, CDR1 is MDHEN, CDR2 SYDVKM. The CDR3 region is CASTRAGGQETQYF. CDR3 coding DNA: TGTGCCAGCACCAGAGCGGGAGGACAAGAGACCCAGTACTTC.

In its sample, this clonotype was seen a few times. The chain combines TRBV5-6 with TRBJ1-5; D gene uncertain. Germline V gives CDR1 SGHDT, CDR2 YYEEEE. This CDR3 spans 13 amino acids. Trimming took off 4 bases at V and 10 bases at J, with 15 bases between the two ends. The CDR3 is CASSPGPAQPQHF. For the CDR3, the DNA is TGTGCCAGCAGCCCTGGCCCGGCTCAACCCCAGCATTTT. Filled out from reference TRBV5-6 and TRBJ1-5, the complete variable domain reads DAGVTQSPTHLIKTRGQQVTLRCSPKSGHDTVSWYQQALGQGPQFIFQYYEEEERQRGNFPDRFSGHQFPNYSSELNVNALLLGDSALYLCASSPGPAQPQHFGDGTRLSIL.

About this clonotype: A much larger clone lies one base from this, so it may be a read error. The chain uses TRBV6-5 and TRBJ1-3; D remains ambiguous. V shed 2 bases and J shed 5 bases, with 19 bases lying between them. Germline V CDR1 and CDR2: MNHEY, SVGAGI. The CDR3 consists of 17 residues. This CDR3 reads CASSYHPGVFGRNTIYF. In nucleotides, the CDR3 is TGTGCCAGCAGTTACCACCCGGGCGTGTTCGGCCGAAACACCATATATTTT.

Ten or more counts support this clonotype. The chain couples TRBV7-9 to TRBJ2-4; TRBD2 aligns across 7 bases. CDR3 length: 16 amino acids. Trimming at V came to 8 bases and at J to 1 base, leaving 11 bases not matched to a gene. Germline V gene lookup returns CDR1 SEHNR and CDR2 FQNEAQ (reference sequence). The CDR3 DNA sequence: TGTGCCAGCTCATCCGGGGGGAGTCTCGCCAAAAACATTCAGTACTTC. Its protein product is CASSSGGSLAKNIQYF.

Of note for this clonotype: Since a much larger clone is just one base distant, this may be a read error. The V gene is TRBV28, the J gene TRBJ2-7; 11 bases map to TRBD2. The V gene end was trimmed by 1 base and the J gene end by 2 bases; junction bases not matched to a gene: 7. CDR1 MDHEN and CDR2 SYDVKM come from the germline V gene. The CDR3 length is 17 residues. CDR3 region: CASSLLVGTSGPYEQYF. For the CDR3, the DNA is TGTGCCAGCAGTTTATTGGTTGGGACTAGCGGCCCCTACGAGCAGTACTTC.

The table lists this clonotype with many counts. The V gene is TRBV7-9, the J gene TRBJ1-2, with D possibly TRBD1 on 5 matching bases. Trimming pared 3 bases from V and 12 bases from J, leaving 26 bases between. Germline CDR1 and CDR2: SEHNR and FQNEAQ (reference sequence). The CDR3 length is 16 residues. CDR3 DNA: TGTGCCAGCAGCTTTAGTGGGATATCTGGGGCAGCGCTAGACACCTTC. Translated, it gives CASSFSGISGAALDTF.

This clonotype has ten or more counts. This chain connects TRBV12-3 or TRBV12-4 to TRBJ2-2; the match to TRBD2 covers 10 bases. V was pared by 6 bases and J by 6 bases, with 7 bases of the junction left unmatched. CDR3 length: 15 residues. Here the CDR3 DNA reads TGTGCCAGCAGCCCGACTAGCGGGTTCGCCGGGGAGCTGTTTTTT. It yields the protein CASSPTSGFAGELFF.

Many counts were recorded for this clonotype. The chain joins TRBV4-3 to TRBJ2-7, with 9 nucleotides matching TRBD2. Looked up from germline, CDR1 is LGHNA and CDR2 is YSLEER. The V gene end was trimmed by 1 base and the J gene end by 7 bases; junction bases not matched to a gene: 8. The CDR3 runs to 15 residues. CDR3 DNA sequence: TGCGCCAGCAGCCAAGGTAGCGGGGGAATGCGGGAGCAGTACTTC. Translated: CASSQGSGGMREQYF.

Many counts were recorded for this clonotype. The V gene is TRBV7-9, the J gene TRBJ1-4, with D perhaps TRBD1 (5 bases). V was pared by 5 bases and J by 8 bases, with 12 bases between. The CDR3 length is 13 residues. Per germline, CDR1 SEHNR and CDR2 FQNEAQ (reference sequence). CDR3 in DNA: TGTGCCAGCAGCCCCACGGAGGGGGAAAAACTGTTTTTT. Its protein is CASSPTEGEKLFF. The full variable domain, in which reference TRBV7-9 and TRBJ1-4 provide the parts outside the CDR3, is DTGVSQNPRHKITKRGQNVTFRCDPISEHNRLYWYRQTLGQGPEFLTYFQNEAQLEKSRLLSDRFSAERPKGSFSTLEIQRTEQGDSAMYLCASSPTEGEKLFFGSGTQLSVL.

This clonotype was counted ten times or more. This rearrangement joins TRBV20-1 to TRBJ2-7; D might be TRBD2 (6 bases). CDR3 length: 13 amino acids. Trimming took off 1 base at V and 7 bases at J, with 14 bases between the two ends. Germline V gene sequence: CDR1 DFQATT, CDR2 SNEGSKA (reference sequence). The CDR3, as DNA: TGCAGTGCTAGAGTCGGGAGTAATTTAGAGCAGTACTTC. It is translated as CSARVGSNLEQYF.

The chain recombines TRBV11-2 with TRBJ2-3; D gene ambiguous. The V and J ends lost 5 bases and 3 bases respectively, with 18 bases between them. This CDR3 is built from 16 residues. The germline CDR1 and CDR2 sequences are SGHAT and FQNNGV. The CDR3 DNA follows: TGTGCCAGCAGCCCCCCCTTAGTGGGGTGGACAGATACGCAGTATTTT. Amino acid sequence: CASSPPLVGWTDTQYF.

Concerning this clonotype: Since a much larger clone is just one base distant, this may be a read error. This chain links TRBV27 with TRBJ2-2; no definite D call. The CDR3 has 12 residues. Germline CDR1 reads MNHEY; CDR2 reads SMNVEV (reference sequence). DNA for the CDR3: TGTGCCTGCAGTAAGCTAACCGGGGAGCTGTTTTTT. Protein sequence: CACSKLTGELFF.

This clonotype was counted a few times. CDR3: CAASLAGAWETQYF. DNA of the CDR3: TGTGCCGCGTCACTAGCGGGAGCCTGGGAGACCCAGTACTTC. The V and J genes are TRBV19 and TRBJ2-5, with 11 bases identical to TRBD2. V was pared by 11 bases and J by 5 bases, with 10 bases of the junction left unmatched. The CDR3 has 14 residues. The germline V gene has CDR1 LNHDA and CDR2 SQIVND (reference sequence). Drawing the rest from reference TRBV19 and TRBJ2-5, the complete variable domain is DGGITQSPKYLFRKEGQNVTLSCEQNLNHDAMYWYRQDPGQGLRLIYYSQIVNDFQKGDIAEGYSVSREKKESFPLTVTSAQKNPTAFYLCAASLAGAWETQYFGPGTRLLVL.

This clonotype was counted many times. This sequence joins TRBV4-3 and TRBJ1-5, with D unresolved. Germline V gene data show CDR1 as LGHNA and CDR2 as YSLEER. With 1 base removed from V and 0 bases from J, the gap between germline ends came to 4 bases. This CDR3 is 14 amino acids long. The chain's CDR3 is CASSQGISNQPQHF. The CDR3 coding sequence is TGCGCCAGCAGCCAAGGTATTAGCAATCAGCCCCAGCATTTT.

This clonotype was detected many times. The chain recombines TRBV28 with TRBJ2-7; D is uncertain. Germline CDR1 reads MDHEN; CDR2 reads SYDVKM. The CDR3 runs to 15 residues. Trimming stripped 5 bases from V and 4 bases from J, with 18 bases between. The CDR3 DNA follows: TGTGCCAGCAGTCCATGGGCTGGGCGGTCGTACGAGCAGTACTTC. Amino acid sequence: CASSPWAGRSYEQYF.

This clonotype has a count of ten or more. V is TRBV3-1 and J is TRBJ2-7; D tentatively reads TRBD1 or TRBD2 (5 bases each). This CDR3 is 16 amino acids long. Germline values: CDR1 LGHDT, CDR2 YNNKEL (reference sequence). V shed 4 bases and J shed 3 bases, with 19 bases lying between them. CDR3 region: CASSPGTYHNFYEQYF. CDR3 nucleotides: TGTGCCAGCAGCCCCGGGACCTACCACAATTTCTACGAGCAGTACTTC.

The rearrangement uses TRBV6-6 and TRBJ2-7; TRBD1 agrees at 7 bases. The V segment lost 4 bases and the J segment 2 bases; nucleotides outside the gene matches: 11. The CDR3 is 16 residues long. Germline CDR1 and CDR2: MNHNY and SVGAGI (reference sequence). Here the CDR3 DNA reads TGTGCCAGCAGTTCAACCCCCGGACAGGCCGCCTACGAGCAGTACTTC. Protein sequence: CASSSTPGQAAYEQYF.

This clonotype has ten or more counts. J is TRBJ2-1 and V is TRBV25-1; TRBD1 matches 8 bases. CDR3 size: 14 residues. The germline CDR1 and CDR2 sequences are MGHDK and SYGVNS. V lost 4 bases to trimming and J lost 4 bases; unmatched junction nucleotides: 3. CDR3 bases: TGTGCCAGCAGTGGGACAGGGTTTTACAATGAGCAGTTCTTC. Residues: CASSGTGFYNEQFF. Combining the CDR3 with reference TRBV25-1 and TRBJ2-1 gives the whole variable domain EADIYQTPRYLVIGTGKKITLECSQTMGHDKMYWYQQDPGMELHLIHYSYGVNSTEKGDLSSESTVSRIRTEHFPLTLESARPSHTSQYLCASSGTGFYNEQFFGPGTRLTVL.

This clonotype was counted many times. This chain uses TRBV7-2 with TRBJ2-5; unclear D gene. V was clipped by 6 bases and J by 0 bases, with 8 bases between them. The CDR3 has 13 residues. Germline V gene sequence: CDR1 SGHTA, CDR2 FQGNSA. CDR3 protein: CASRNKYQETQYF. For the CDR3, the DNA is TGTGCCAGCAGGAATAAGTACCAAGAGACCCAGTACTTC.

A word on this clonotype: This may arise from a read error, as a much more abundant clone is one base away. The chain couples TRBV6-6 to TRBJ2-7; TRBD2 aligns across 11 bases. The CDR3 extends over 14 amino acids. The germline V gene has CDR1 MNHNY and CDR2 SVGAGI (reference sequence). Written as DNA, the CDR3 is TGTGCCGGCAGCCTTAGCGGGAGGGAGTACGAGCAGTACTTC. Translation: CAGSLSGREYEQYF.